This TCR beta chain came from a study of control samples from healthy donors and cancer patients. The CDR3 runs to 15 residues. Germline-derived CDR1 and CDR2 are WNHNN and SYGVQD (reference sequence). V trimming: 0 bases; J trimming: 9 bases; junction bases outside the gene matches: 8. Clones were sequenced by immunoSEQ multiplex PCR, and TCRdb holds only the in-frame ones, with some missing. The sample records approximately 120,000 clones, about 90% being singletons. V and J are TRBV10-1 and TRBJ2-7; TRBD1 matches 10 bases. The receptor's source is a man younger than 35 in good health. Sequencing was performed on blood. The CDR3 nucleotides read TGCGCCAGCAGTGAGTCGTACGGGACAGGGGTAGCGCAGTACTTC. Residues: CASSESYGTGVAQYF.